A selection of T cell receptor beta chains follows, all from one sample in a study of Graves' ophthalmopathy and Graves' hyperthyroidism. In TCRdb, the multiplex PCR reads were re-called with MiXCR into one record per CDR3 protein. Of approximately 540,000 distinct CDR3 sequences listed, 39% are singletons. The sequenced material came from peripheral blood or thyroid tissue (not recorded which). These receptors all come from an adult man with Graves' hyperthyroidism. The CDR3 runs from the conserved cysteine through the conserved F or W. A D gene is named only where the DNA matches it firmly. Expanded clones get a size class; other rows say once, few or many, or leave the size out.

many	NA	TRBV6-1	TRBJ1-2	CASSERRVRPNYGYTF	TGTGCCAGCAGTGAACGCCGGGTCCGCCCTAACTATGGCTACACCTTC
once	TRBD1	TRBV9	TRBJ2-2	CASSSGQGVGELFF	TGCGCCAGCAGCTCGGGACAGGGGGTCGGGGAGCTGTTTTTT
NA	NA	TRBV5-1	TRBJ1-4	CASSEAGSTNNEKLFF	TGCGCCAGCAGCGAGGCGGGTTCAACCAATAATGAAAAACTGTTTTTT
NA	TRBD2	TRBV24-1	TRBJ2-2	CATSDLGAGVNPGELFF	TGTGCCACCAGTGATTTGGGAGCGGGAGTGAATCCCGGGGAGCTGTTTTTT
many	NA	TRBV29-1	TRBJ2-7	CSTIGRGNSYEQYF	TGCAGCACAATAGGACGGGGGAACTCCTACGAGCAGTACTTC
few	TRBD2	TRBV2	TRBJ2-3	CASSGKGRGGRDTQYF	TGTGCCAGCAGTGGGAAGGGGCGAGGCGGGAGAGATACGCAGTATTTT
NA	NA	TRBV19	TRBJ1-5	CASKRDGEGGGPQHF	TGTGCCAGTAAGAGGGACGGGGAGGGCGGGGGGCCCCAGCATTTT
few	NA	TRBV7-9	TRBJ2-2	CASSQETENTGELFF	TGCGCCAGCAGCCAAGAAACGGAGAACACCGGGGAGCTGTTTTTT
few	NA	TRBV15	TRBJ1-2	CATSRDKEEGRVRGYTF	TGTGCCACCAGCAGAGATAAAGAGGAGGGAAGGGTACGGGGCTACACCTTC
NA	NA	TRBV24-1	TRBJ2-3	CATSDFMGHLIF	TGTGCCACCAGTGATTTCATGGGACATCTCATTTTT
many	NA	TRBV29-1	TRBJ2-7	CSVEGGGAYEQYF	TGCAGCGTTGAGGGCGGCGGGGCCTACGAGCAGTACTTC
many	NA	TRBV5-8	TRBJ1-6	CASSYSPANNSPLHF	TGTGCCAGCAGCTATTCCCCAGCCAATAATTCACCCCTCCACTTT
many	NA	TRBV5-1	TRBJ1-2	CASSLDPGPYRYTF	TGTGCCAGCAGCTTGGATCCAGGCCCTTATCGCTACACCTTC
many	NA	TRBV29-1	TRBJ1-3	CSVDGASSGNTIYF	TGCAGCGTTGACGGGGCCAGCTCTGGAAACACCATATATTTT
NA	TRBD2	TRBV3-1	TRBJ2-5	CASSQDMWEGETQYF	TGTGCCAGCAGCCAAGATATGTGGGAGGGGGAGACCCAGTACTTC
NA	NA	TRBV12-3/TRBV12-4	TRBJ2-5	CASSSSQLCTSVPAVPYLATQYF	NA
NA	NA	TRBV7-9	TRBJ2-3	CASSLVSPEEYF	TGTGCCAGCAGCTTAGTATCCCCCGAAGAGTATTTT
NA	NA	TRBV13	TRBJ1-2	CASSLVGTNYGYAF	TGTGCCAGCAGCTTAGTAGGGACTAACTATGGCTACGCCTTC
once	NA	TRBV10-3	TRBJ1-5	CAISESPSASSNQPQHF	TGCGCCATCAGTGAGTCGCCATCGGCATCGAGCAATCAGCCCCAGCATTTT
many	NA	TRBV5-4	TRBJ2-5	CASSLAGAIQETQYF	TGTGCCAGCAGCTTGGCTGGCGCGATCCAAGAGACCCAGTACTTC
many	NA	TRBV4-1	TRBJ2-7	CASSHDTSYEQYF	TGCGCCAGCAGCCACGACACCTCCTACGAGCAGTACTTC
NA	NA	TRBV7-9	TRBJ2-7	CASSLTGQYF	TGTGCCAGCAGTCTTACGGGACAGTACTTC
many	NA	TRBV2	TRBJ1-4	CASTEGATNEKLFF	TGTGCCAGCACGGAGGGTGCAACTAATGAAAAACTGTTTTTT
many	TRBD1	TRBV7-9	TRBJ1-1	CASSATAGGPTEAFF	TGTGCCAGCAGCGCCACCGCAGGGGGCCCCACTGAAGCTTTCTTT
many	NA	TRBV5-8	TRBJ2-7	CASSSGMRAYEQYF	TGTGCCAGCAGCTCAGGGATGAGAGCCTACGAGCAGTACTTC
NA	TRBD1	TRBV24-1	TRBJ2-2	CATRGQPNTGELFF	TGTGCCACCAGGGGACAGCCGAACACCGGGGAGCTGTTTTTT
NA	NA	TRBV16	TRBJ2-7	CASSHYTGRAYEQYF	TGTGCCAGCAGCCACTATACAGGGCGGGCCTACGAGCAGTACTTC
many	TRBD1	TRBV2	TRBJ1-6	CASMSDRGVSSSPLHF	TGTGCCAGCATGTCTGACAGGGGAGTTTCTAGTTCACCCCTCCACTTT